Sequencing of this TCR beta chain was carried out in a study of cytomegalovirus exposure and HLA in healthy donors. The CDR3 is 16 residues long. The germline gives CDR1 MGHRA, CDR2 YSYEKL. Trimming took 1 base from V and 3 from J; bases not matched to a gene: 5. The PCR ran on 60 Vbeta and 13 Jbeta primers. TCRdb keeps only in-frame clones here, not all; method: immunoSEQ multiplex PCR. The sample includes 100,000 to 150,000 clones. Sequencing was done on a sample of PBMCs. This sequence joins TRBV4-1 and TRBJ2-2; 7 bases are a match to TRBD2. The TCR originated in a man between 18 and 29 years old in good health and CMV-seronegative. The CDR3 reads CASSQVLRGDTGELFF. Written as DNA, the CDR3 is TGCGCCAGCAGCCAAGTTCTTCGGGGGGACACCGGGGAGCTGTTTTTT.